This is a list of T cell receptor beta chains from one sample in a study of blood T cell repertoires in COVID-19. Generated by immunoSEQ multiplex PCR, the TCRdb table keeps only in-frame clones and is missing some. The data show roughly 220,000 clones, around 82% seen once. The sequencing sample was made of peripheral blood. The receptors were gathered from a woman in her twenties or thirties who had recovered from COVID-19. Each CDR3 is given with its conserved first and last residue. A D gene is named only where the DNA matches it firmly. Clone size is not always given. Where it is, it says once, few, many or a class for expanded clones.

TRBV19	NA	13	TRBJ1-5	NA	CASSIGHNQPQHF	TGTGCCAGTAGTATTGGGCACAATCAGCCCCAGCATTTT
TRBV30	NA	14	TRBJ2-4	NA	CAWSRTVAKNIQYF	TGTGCCTGGAGTCGGACAGTAGCCAAAAACATTCAGTACTTC
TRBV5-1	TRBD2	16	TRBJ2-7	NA	CASSRGLAGVSYEQYF	TGCGCCAGCAGCAGAGGACTAGCGGGCGTCTCCTACGAGCAGTACTTC
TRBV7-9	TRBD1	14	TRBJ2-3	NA	CASKGGLGTDTQYF	TGTGCCAGCAAAGGGGGCCTTGGGACAGATACGCAGTATTTT
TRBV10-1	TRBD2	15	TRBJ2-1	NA	CASSESGLAPWEQFF	TGCGCCAGCAGTGAGTCTGGACTAGCCCCTTGGGAGCAGTTCTTC
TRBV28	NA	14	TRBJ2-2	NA	CASRVRGDTGELFF	TGTGCCAGCAGAGTGCGAGGCGACACCGGGGAGCTGTTTTTT
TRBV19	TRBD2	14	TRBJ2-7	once	CASRLLAGKGEQYF	TGTGCCAGTAGGTTACTAGCGGGAAAAGGCGAGCAGTACTTC
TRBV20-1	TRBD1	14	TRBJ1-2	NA	CSASSQDRANGYTF	TGCAGTGCTAGTTCCCAGGACAGGGCGAATGGCTACACCTTC
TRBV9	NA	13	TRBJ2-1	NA	CASSVGSFNEQFF	TGTGCCAGCAGCGTGGGGAGTTTCAATGAGCAGTTCTTC
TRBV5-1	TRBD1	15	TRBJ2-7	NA	CASSPRQGSSYEQYF	TGCGCCAGCAGCCCTCGACAGGGGAGCTCCTACGAGCAGTACTTC
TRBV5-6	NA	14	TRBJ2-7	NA	CASKRGRRETGQYF	TGTGCCAGCAAAAGGGGCCGGCGGGAAACCGGGCAGTACTTC
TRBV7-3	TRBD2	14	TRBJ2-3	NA	CASSRSGRGNTQYF	TGTGCCAGCAGCCGTAGCGGGAGGGGAAATACGCAGTATTTT
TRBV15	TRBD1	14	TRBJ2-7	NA	CATEQGAEGHEQYF	TGTGCCACCGAGCAGGGGGCGGAAGGACACGAGCAGTACTTC
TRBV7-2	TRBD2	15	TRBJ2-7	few	CASSPGLGRSYEQYF	TGTGCCAGCAGCCCGGGACTAGGCCGCTCCTACGAGCAGTACTTC
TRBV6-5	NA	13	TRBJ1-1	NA	CASISGMNTEAFF	TGTGCCAGCATATCAGGTATGAACACTGAAGCTTTCTTT
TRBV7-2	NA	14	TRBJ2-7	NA	CASSLTRGAHEQYF	TGTGCCAGCAGCTTGACCAGGGGAGCCCACGAGCAGTACTTC
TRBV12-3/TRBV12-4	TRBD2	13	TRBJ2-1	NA	CASSLAGGKNMFF	TGTGCCAGCAGCTTAGCGGGGGGGAAAAATATGTTCTTC
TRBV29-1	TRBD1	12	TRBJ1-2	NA	CSGTGPPAGYTF	TGCAGCGGGACAGGGCCCCCGGCTGGCTACACCTTC
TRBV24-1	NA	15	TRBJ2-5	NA	CATSDSGQSQETQYF	TGTGCCACCAGTGATAGCGGACAGAGCCAAGAGACCCAGTACTTC
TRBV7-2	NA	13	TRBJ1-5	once	CASSTERGQPQHF	TGTGCCAGCAGCACGGAAAGGGGTCAGCCCCAGCATTTT
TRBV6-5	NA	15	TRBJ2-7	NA	CASSYTTVLADEQYF	TGTGCCAGCAGTTACACGACAGTGTTGGCCGACGAGCAGTACTTC
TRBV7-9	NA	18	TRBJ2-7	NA	CASSLALIRPEAENEQYF	TGTGCCAGCAGCTTAGCCCTTATCAGGCCGGAGGCGGAGAACGAGCAGTACTTC
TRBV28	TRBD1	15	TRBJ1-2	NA	CASSSGTGGIGGYTF	TGTGCCAGCAGCTCCGGGACAGGGGGAATCGGGGGCTACACCTTC
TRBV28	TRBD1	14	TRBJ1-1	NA	CASSPPGGYTEAFF	TGTGCCAGCAGCCCCCCAGGGGGGTACACTGAAGCTTTCTTT
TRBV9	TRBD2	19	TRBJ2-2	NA	CASSAIPLLAGVWTGELFF	TGTGCCAGCAGCGCGATTCCCCTGCTAGCGGGAGTTTGGACCGGGGAGCTGTTTTTT
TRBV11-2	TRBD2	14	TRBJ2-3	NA	CASSLGLAGSTQYF	TGTGCCAGCAGCTTGGGACTAGCGGGCAGTACGCAGTATTTT
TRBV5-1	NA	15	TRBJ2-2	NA	CASSPPSGNTGELFF	TGCGCCAGCAGCCCTCCGTCCGGGAACACCGGGGAGCTGTTTTTT
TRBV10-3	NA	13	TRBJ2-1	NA	CAISVELYNEQFF	TGTGCCATCAGTGTAGAGCTGTACAATGAGCAGTTCTTC
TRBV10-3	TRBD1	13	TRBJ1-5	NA	CAISVDRVQPQHF	TGTGCCATCAGCGTCGACAGGGTTCAGCCCCAGCATTTT
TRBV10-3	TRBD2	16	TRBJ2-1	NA	CAISRLAESSYNEQFF	TGTGCCATCAGCAGACTAGCGGAGAGCTCCTACAATGAGCAGTTCTTC
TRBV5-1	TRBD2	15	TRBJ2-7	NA	CASSPGGGLTYEQYF	TGCGCCAGCAGCCCTGGGGGAGGGCTAACCTACGAGCAGTACTTC
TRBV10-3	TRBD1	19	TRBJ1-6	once	CAISEDRALRLSYNSPLHF	TGTGCCATCAGTGAGGACAGGGCGCTACGACTCTCCTATAATTCACCCCTCCACTTT
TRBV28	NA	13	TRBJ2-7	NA	CASSPRTAHEQYF	TGTGCCAGCAGTCCGCGGACAGCCCACGAGCAGTACTTC
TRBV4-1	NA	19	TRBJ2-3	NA	CASSQGKEVEAWGADTQYF	TGCGCCAGCAGCCAAGGAAAAGAGGTTGAGGCCTGGGGAGCAGATACGCAGTATTTT
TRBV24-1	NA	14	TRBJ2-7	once	CATSDSGVVNEQYF	TGTGCCACCAGTGATTCAGGGGTCGTGAACGAGCAGTACTTC
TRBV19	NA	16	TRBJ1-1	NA	CASSMVTELMNTEAFF	TGTGCCAGTAGTATGGTGACAGAGCTCATGAACACTGAAGCTTTCTTT
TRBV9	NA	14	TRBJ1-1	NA	CASSVVGANTEAFF	TGTGCCAGCAGCGTAGTTGGAGCGAACACTGAAGCTTTCTTT
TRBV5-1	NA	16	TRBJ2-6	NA	CASSLGRLAGANVLTF	TGCGCCAGCAGCTTGGGCAGGTTGGCTGGGGCCAACGTCCTGACTTTC
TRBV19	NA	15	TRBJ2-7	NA	CASSSRQTLTYEQYF	TGTGCCAGTAGTAGCCGACAAACTTTAACCTACGAGCAGTACTTC
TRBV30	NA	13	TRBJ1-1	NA	CAWSRGASTEAFF	TGTGCCTGGAGTCGCGGGGCCTCCACTGAAGCTTTCTTT
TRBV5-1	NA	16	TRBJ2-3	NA	CASSPTPGALTDTQYF	TGCGCCAGCAGCCCTACCCCCGGAGCCCTCACAGATACGCAGTATTTT
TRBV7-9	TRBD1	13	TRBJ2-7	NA	CASNDSGQGSQYF	TGTGCCAGCAACGACTCGGGACAGGGCTCGCAGTACTTC
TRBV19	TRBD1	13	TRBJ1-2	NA	CASRTGWSYGYTF	TGTGCCAGTCGGACAGGTTGGAGCTATGGCTACACCTTC
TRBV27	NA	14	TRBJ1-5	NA	CASQQGPRVSPQHF	TGTGCCAGTCAACAGGGTCCAAGGGTTTCGCCCCAGCATTTT
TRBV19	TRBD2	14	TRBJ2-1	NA	CASRRAGGPNEQFF	TGTGCCAGTAGAAGAGCGGGAGGGCCGAATGAGCAGTTCTTC
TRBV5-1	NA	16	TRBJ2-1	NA	CASSLVYRGGGNEQFF	TGCGCCAGCAGCTTGGTCTATCGGGGAGGGGGTAATGAGCAGTTCTTC
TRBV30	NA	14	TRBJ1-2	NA	CAWSQVRTAYGYTF	TGTGCCTGGAGTCAGGTCCGGACTGCCTATGGCTACACCTTC
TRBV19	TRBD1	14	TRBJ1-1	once	CASSVIRDSGVAFF	TGTGCCAGTAGTGTTATCCGGGACAGTGGGGTGGCTTTCTTT
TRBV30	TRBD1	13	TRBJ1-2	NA	CAWSRTGGDGYTF	TGTGCCTGGAGCCGGACAGGGGGCGATGGCTACACCTTC
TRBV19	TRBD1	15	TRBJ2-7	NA	CASSLSGTGPYEQYF	TGTGCCAGTAGTCTATCCGGGACAGGACCCTACGAGCAGTACTTC